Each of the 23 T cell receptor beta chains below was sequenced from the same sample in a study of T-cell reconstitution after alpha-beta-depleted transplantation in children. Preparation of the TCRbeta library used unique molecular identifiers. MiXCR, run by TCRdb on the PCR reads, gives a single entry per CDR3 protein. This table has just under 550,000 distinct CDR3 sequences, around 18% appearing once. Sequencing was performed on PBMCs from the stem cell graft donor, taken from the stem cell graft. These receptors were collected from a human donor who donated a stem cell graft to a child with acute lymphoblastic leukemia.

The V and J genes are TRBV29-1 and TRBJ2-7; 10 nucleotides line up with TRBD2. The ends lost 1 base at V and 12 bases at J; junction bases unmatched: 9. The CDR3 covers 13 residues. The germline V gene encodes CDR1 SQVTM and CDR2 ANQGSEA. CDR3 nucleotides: TGCAGCGTTGAAGGGGCTAGCGGGAGAGTAAGGTACTTC. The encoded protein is CSVEGASGRVRYF.

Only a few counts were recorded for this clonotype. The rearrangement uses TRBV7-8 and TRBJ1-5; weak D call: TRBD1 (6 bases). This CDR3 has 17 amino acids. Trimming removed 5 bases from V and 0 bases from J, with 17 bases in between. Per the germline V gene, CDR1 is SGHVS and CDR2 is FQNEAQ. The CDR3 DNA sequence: TGTGCCAGCAGCCAGGGGCAGGGTCGAAATAGCAATCAGCCCCAGCATTTT. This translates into CASSQGQGRNSNQPQHF.

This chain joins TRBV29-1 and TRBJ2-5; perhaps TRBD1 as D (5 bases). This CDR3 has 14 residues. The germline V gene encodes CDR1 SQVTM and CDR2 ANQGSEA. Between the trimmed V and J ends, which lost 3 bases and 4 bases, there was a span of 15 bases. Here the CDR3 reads CSVEPPIGVETQYF. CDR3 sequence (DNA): TGCAGCGTTGAGCCCCCGATAGGGGTAGAGACCCAGTACTTC.

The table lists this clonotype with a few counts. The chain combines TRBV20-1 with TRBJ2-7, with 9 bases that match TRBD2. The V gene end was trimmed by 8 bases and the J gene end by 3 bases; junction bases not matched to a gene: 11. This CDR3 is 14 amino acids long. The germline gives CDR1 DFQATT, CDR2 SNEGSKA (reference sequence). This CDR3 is CSSVRLAEFYEQYF. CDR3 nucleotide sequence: TGCAGTTCGGTCCGACTAGCGGAATTCTACGAGCAGTACTTC.

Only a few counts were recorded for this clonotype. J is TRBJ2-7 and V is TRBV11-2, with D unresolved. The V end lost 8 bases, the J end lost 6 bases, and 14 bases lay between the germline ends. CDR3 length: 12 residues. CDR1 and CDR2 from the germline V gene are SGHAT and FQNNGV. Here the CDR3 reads CASGGPMGEQYF. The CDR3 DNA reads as TGTGCCAGCGGCGGACCGATGGGCGAGCAGTACTTC.

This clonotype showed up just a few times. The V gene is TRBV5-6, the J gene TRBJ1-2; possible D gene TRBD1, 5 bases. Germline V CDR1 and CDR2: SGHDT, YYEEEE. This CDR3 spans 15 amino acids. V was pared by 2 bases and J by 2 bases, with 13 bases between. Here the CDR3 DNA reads TGTGCCAGCAGCTTAGGGGTCCAGTCGAACTATGGCTACACCTTC. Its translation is CASSLGVQSNYGYTF. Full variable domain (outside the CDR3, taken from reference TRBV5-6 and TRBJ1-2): DAGVTQSPTHLIKTRGQQVTLRCSPKSGHDTVSWYQQALGQGPQFIFQYYEEEERQRGNFPDRFSGHQFPNYSSELNVNALLLGDSALYLCASSLGVQSNYGYTFGSGTRLTVV.

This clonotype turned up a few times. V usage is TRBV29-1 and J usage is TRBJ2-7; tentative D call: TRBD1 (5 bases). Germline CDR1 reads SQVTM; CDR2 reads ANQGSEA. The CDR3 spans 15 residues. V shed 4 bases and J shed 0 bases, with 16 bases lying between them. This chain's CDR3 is CSVGAPQTVSYEQYF. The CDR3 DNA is TGCAGCGTTGGGGCCCCACAGACAGTCTCCTACGAGCAGTACTTC.

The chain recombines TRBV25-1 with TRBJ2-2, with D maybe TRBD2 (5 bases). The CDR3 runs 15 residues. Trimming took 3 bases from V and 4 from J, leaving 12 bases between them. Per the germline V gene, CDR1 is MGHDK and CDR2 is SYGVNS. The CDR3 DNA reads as TGTGCCAGCAGTGATCTAGCCGGGTTCACCGGGGAGCTGTTTTTT. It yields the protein CASSDLAGFTGELFF.

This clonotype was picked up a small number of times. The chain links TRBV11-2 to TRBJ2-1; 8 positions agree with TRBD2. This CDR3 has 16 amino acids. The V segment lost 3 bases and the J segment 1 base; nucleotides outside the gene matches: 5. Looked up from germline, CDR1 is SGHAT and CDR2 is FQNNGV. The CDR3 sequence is CASSFWRGESYNEQFF. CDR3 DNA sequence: TGTGCCAGCAGCTTTTGGCGGGGGGAGTCCTACAATGAGCAGTTCTTC.

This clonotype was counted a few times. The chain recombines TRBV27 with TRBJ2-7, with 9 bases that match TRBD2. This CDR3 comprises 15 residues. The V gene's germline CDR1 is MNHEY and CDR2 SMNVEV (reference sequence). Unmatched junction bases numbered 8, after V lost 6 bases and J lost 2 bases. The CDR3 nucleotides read TGTGCCAGCAGCCCCAGCGGGAGGAGCCCCTACGAGCAGTACTTC. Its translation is CASSPSGRSPYEQYF.

The CDR3 DNA sequence: TGTGCCAGCAGTGATATTGGGACAGGGGATGAAAAACTGTTTTTT. Protein product: CASSDIGTGDEKLFF. The rearrangement uses TRBV25-1 and TRBJ1-4; TRBD1 matches 10 bases. V was pared by 3 bases and J by 6 bases, with 4 bases of the junction left unmatched. Germline V gene sequence: CDR1 MGHDK, CDR2 SYGVNS. The CDR3 has 15 amino acids.

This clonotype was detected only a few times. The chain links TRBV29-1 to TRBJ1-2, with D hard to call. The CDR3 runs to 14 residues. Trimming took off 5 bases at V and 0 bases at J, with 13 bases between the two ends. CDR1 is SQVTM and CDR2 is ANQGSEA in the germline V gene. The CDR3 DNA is TGCAGCGTTAGGGCAGCCTATTCTAACTATGGCTACACCTTC. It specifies CSVRAAYSNYGYTF.

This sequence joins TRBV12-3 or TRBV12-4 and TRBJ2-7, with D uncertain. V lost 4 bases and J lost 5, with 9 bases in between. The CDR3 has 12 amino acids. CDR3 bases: TGTGCCAGCAGTTCCCGACGGCACGAGCAGTACTTC. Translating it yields CASSSRRHEQYF.

The CDR3 reads CAWSSITDTQYF. The CDR3 nucleotides read TGTGCCTGGAGCTCTATAACAGATACGCAGTATTTT. This chain uses TRBV30 with TRBJ2-3; D uncertain. V was shortened by 3 bases and J by 3 bases, with 7 bases between the two germline ends. This CDR3 spans 12 amino acids. The germline V gene encodes CDR1 GTSNPN and CDR2 SVGIG (reference sequence).

CDR3 nucleotides: TGTGCCAGCAGCTCAAGAACTAGTAATATTGCCCGTTACAATGAGCAGTTCTTC. This sequence encodes CASSSRTSNIARYNEQFF. V is TRBV7-8 and J is TRBJ2-1; the D gene is possibly TRBD2 (5 bases). This CDR3 is 18 amino acids long. Germline CDR1 and CDR2: SGHVS and FQNEAQ. Trimming removed 4 bases from V and 4 bases from J, with 23 bases in between.

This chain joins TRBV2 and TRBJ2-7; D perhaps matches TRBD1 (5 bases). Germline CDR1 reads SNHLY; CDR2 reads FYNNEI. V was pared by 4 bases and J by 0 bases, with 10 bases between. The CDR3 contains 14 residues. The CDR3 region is CASSVTVGSYEQYF. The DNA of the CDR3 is TGTGCCAGCAGTGTGACAGTGGGCTCCTACGAGCAGTACTTC.

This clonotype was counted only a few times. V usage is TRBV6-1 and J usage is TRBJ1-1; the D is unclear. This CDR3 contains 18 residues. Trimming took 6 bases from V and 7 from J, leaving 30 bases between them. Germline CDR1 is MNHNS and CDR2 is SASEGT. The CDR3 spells CASRGIPKFIPGLYEAFF. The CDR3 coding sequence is TGTGCCAGCAGGGGGATTCCAAAATTTATACCGGGTCTCTATGAAGCTTTCTTT.

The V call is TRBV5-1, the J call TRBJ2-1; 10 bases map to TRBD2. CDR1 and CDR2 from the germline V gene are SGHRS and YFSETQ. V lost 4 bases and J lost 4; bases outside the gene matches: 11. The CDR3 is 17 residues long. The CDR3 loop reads CASSLTGTSVRYNEQFF. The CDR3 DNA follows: TGCGCCAGCAGCCTAACCGGGACTAGCGTGAGATACAATGAGCAGTTCTTC.

This CDR3 reads CASSFSGYTEAFF. The CDR3 nucleotides read TGTGCCAGCAGTTTCTCAGGTTACACTGAAGCTTTCTTT. The rearrangement uses TRBV12-3 or TRBV12-4 and TRBJ1-1; unclear D gene. Deletions cut 3 bases from V and 3 bases from J, with 8 bases between. The CDR3 is 13 residues long.

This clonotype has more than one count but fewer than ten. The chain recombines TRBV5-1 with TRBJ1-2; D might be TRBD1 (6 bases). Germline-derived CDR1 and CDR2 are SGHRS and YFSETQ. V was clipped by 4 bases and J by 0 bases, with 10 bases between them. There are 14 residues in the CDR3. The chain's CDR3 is CASSQGTANYGYTF. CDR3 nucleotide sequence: TGCGCCAGCAGCCAGGGGACCGCTAACTATGGCTACACCTTC. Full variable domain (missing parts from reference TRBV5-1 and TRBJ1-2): KAGVTQTPRYLIKTRGQQVTLSCSPISGHRSVSWYQQTPGQGLQFLFEYFSETQRNKGNFPGRFSGRQFSNSRSEMNVSTLELGDSALYLCASSQGTANYGYTFGSGTRLTVV.

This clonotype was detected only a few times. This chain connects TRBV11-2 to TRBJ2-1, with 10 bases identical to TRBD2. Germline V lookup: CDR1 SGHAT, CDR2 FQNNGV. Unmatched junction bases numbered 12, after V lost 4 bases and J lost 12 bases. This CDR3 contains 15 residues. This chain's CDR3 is CASSSLGLAGERQFF. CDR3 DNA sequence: TGTGCCAGCAGCTCCCTCGGGCTAGCGGGAGAGCGGCAGTTCTTC.

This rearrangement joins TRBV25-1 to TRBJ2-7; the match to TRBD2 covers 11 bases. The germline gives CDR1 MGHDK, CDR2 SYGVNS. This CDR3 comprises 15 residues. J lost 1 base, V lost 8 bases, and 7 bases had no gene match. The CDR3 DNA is TGTGCCAGCCCGTTAAGACTAGCGGGGTCCTACGAGCAGTACTTC. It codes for CASPLRLAGSYEQYF.

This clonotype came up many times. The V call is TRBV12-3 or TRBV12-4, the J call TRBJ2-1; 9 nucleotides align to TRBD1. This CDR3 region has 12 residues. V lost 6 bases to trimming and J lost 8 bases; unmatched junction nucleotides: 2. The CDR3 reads CASRQGADEQFF. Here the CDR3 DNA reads TGTGCCAGCAGACAGGGGGCCGATGAGCAGTTCTTC.